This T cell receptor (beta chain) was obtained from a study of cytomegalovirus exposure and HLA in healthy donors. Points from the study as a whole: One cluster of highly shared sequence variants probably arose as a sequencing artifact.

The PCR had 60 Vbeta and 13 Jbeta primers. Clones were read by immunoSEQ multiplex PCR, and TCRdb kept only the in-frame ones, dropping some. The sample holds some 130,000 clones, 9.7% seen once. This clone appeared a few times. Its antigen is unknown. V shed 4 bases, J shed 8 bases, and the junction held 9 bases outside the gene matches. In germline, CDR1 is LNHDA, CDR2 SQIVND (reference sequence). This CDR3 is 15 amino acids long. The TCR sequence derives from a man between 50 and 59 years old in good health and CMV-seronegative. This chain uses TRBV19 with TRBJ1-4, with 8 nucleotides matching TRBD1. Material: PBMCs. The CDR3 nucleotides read TGTGCCAGTAGTACCGGACAGGGAATCGGAGAAAAACTGTTTTTT. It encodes CASSTGQGIGEKLFF. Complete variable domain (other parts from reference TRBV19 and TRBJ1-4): DGGITQSPKYLFRKEGQNVTLSCEQNLNHDAMYWYRQDPGQGLRLIYYSQIVNDFQKGDIAEGYSVSREKKESFPLTVTSAQKNPTAFYLCASSTGQGIGEKLFFGSGTQLSVL.